This passage covers 17 T cell receptor beta chains from one sample sequenced in a study of monozygotic twins with cystic fibrosis. Assay: immunoSEQ multiplex PCR; the TCRdb copy retains only in-frame clones and omits some. The table lists 29,000 or so clones, around four fifths of them singletons, with over 0.7% in the top ten. Sample: blood. The receptors derive from a girl aged 2-9 years with cystic fibrosis.

The chain employs TRBV19 and TRBJ2-3; possibly TRBD2 for D (5 bases). CDR1 is LNHDA and CDR2 is SQIVND in the germline V gene (reference sequence). V lost 9 bases and J 0 bases, leaving 16 bases between the germline ends. The length of the CDR3 is 15 residues. In DNA, the CDR3 is TGTGCCAGCACCTATGCTAGCCTTAGCACAGATACGCAGTATTTT. Translated: CASTYASLSTDTQYF. The full variable domain, in which reference TRBV19 and TRBJ2-3 provide the parts outside the CDR3, is DGGITQSPKYLFRKEGQNVTLSCEQNLNHDAMYWYRQDPGQGLRLIYYSQIVNDFQKGDIAEGYSVSREKKESFPLTVTSAQKNPTAFYLCASTYASLSTDTQYFGPGTRLTVL.

The V and J genes are TRBV7-9 and TRBJ2-5, with D perhaps matching TRBD2 (5 bases). Germline CDR1 and CDR2: SEHNR and FQNEAQ (reference sequence). The CDR3 length is 16 residues. V was cut by 1 base and J by 3 bases, with 15 bases left in between. This CDR3 reads CASSLGAGSEEETQYF. The CDR3 DNA sequence: TGTGCCAGCAGCTTAGGGGCGGGCAGCGAGGAAGAGACCCAGTACTTC.

CDR3 in amino acids: CASRPDRYYGYTF. The CDR3 DNA sequence: TGTGCCAGCAGACCGGACAGATACTATGGCTACACCTTC. V gene TRBV5-6 combines with J gene TRBJ1-2, with a weak D call TRBD1 (6 bases). Germline CDR1 reads SGHDT; CDR2 reads YYEEEE. Trimming pared 5 bases from V and 3 bases from J, leaving 11 bases between. The CDR3 runs to 13 residues.

The gene calls are TRBV7-9 and TRBJ2-3; TRBD1 might be the D (6 bases). The germline V and J ends were trimmed by 4 bases and 2 bases, with 10 bases remaining between them. CDR1 is SEHNR, CDR2 FQNEAQ, per germline (reference sequence). This CDR3 spans 14 amino acids. The CDR3 nucleotides are TGTGCCAGCAGCTATCAGGGGTCCACAGATACGCAGTATTTT. As protein: CASSYQGSTDTQYF.

The chain has TRBV28 and TRBJ1-1; D remains ambiguous. The CDR3 is made up of 15 amino acids. Looked up from germline, CDR1 is MDHEN and CDR2 is SYDVKM. V lost 2 bases and J lost 1, with 11 bases in between. In DNA form, the CDR3 reads TGTGCCAGCAGTTTACTAACGTGGGGGAACACTGAAGCTTTCTTT. Protein: CASSLLTWGNTEAFF.

The CDR3 sequence is CSVAVWENTEAFF. In DNA, the CDR3 is TGCAGCGTTGCGGTCTGGGAGAACACTGAAGCTTTCTTT. This rearrangement joins TRBV29-1 to TRBJ1-1; D is uncertain. The germline V gene encodes CDR1 SQVTM and CDR2 ANQGSEA. The CDR3 has 13 amino acids. V was clipped by 4 bases and J by 1 base, with 10 bases between them.

This clone was detected only once. The chain links TRBV6-5 to TRBJ1-2; D might be TRBD1 (5 bases). The CDR3 covers 12 residues. The V gene lost 5 bases and the J gene lost 4 bases, with 8 bases spanning the gap. Germline V gives CDR1 MNHEY, CDR2 SVGAGI. CDR3 loop: CASSPGLYGYTF. For the CDR3, the DNA is TGTGCCAGCAGTCCGGGACTCTATGGCTACACCTTC.

The chain couples TRBV11-2 to TRBJ2-7; D may be TRBD2 (6 bases). The CDR3 is 17 residues long. The V and J ends lost 0 bases and 4 bases respectively, with 19 bases between them. In germline, CDR1 is SGHAT, CDR2 FQNNGV. This CDR3 reads CASSLDSFLSREYEQYF. CDR3 bases: TGTGCCAGCAGCTTAGATAGCTTCCTATCTCGGGAGTACGAGCAGTACTTC.

The genes are TRBV7-9 and TRBJ2-3; D remains ambiguous. The germline gives CDR1 SEHNR, CDR2 FQNEAQ (reference sequence). The CDR3 has 11 amino acids. The germline V and J ends were trimmed by 3 bases and 6 bases, with 4 bases remaining between them. The DNA of the CDR3 is TGTGCCAGCAGCTTTGGTGATACGCAGTATTTT. It encodes CASSFGDTQYF. The whole variable domain, remainder taken from reference TRBV7-9 and TRBJ2-3, is DTGVSQNPRHKITKRGQNVTFRCDPISEHNRLYWYRQTLGQGPEFLTYFQNEAQLEKSRLLSDRFSAERPKGSFSTLEIQRTEQGDSAMYLCASSFGDTQYFGPGTRLTVL.

This chain joins TRBV27 and TRBJ1-2; possibly TRBD1 for D (5 bases). There are 13 residues in the CDR3. Germline assignment: CDR1 MNHEY and CDR2 SMNVEV (reference sequence). The V end lost 6 bases, the J end lost 8 bases, and 16 bases lay between the germline ends. CDR3 amino acids: CASRTGGLEGYTF. Written as DNA, the CDR3 is TGTGCCAGCAGAACAGGCGGGTTAGAGGGCTACACCTTC.

This clone was detected only once. The CDR3: CASSAPGVSQYF. CDR3 in DNA: TGTGCCAGCAGTGCCCCAGGGGTAAGCCAGTACTTC. V is TRBV27 and J is TRBJ2-4; D is possibly TRBD1 (6 bases). Germline lookup yields CDR1 MNHEY and CDR2 SMNVEV (reference sequence). The V end lost 5 bases, the J end lost 13 bases, and 15 bases lay between the germline ends. The length of the CDR3 is 12 residues.

The chain has TRBV19 and TRBJ1-2, with a tentative D call TRBD1 (5 bases). Trimming stripped 10 bases from V and 8 bases from J, with 23 bases between. This CDR3 region has 14 residues. From germline, CDR1 is LNHDA and CDR2 SQIVND (reference sequence). This CDR3 is CATKAGGPPWGYTF. In DNA, the CDR3 is TGTGCCACCAAGGCGGGGGGTCCCCCTTGGGGCTACACCTTC. Full variable domain (missing parts from reference TRBV19 and TRBJ1-2): DGGITQSPKYLFRKEGQNVTLSCEQNLNHDAMYWYRQDPGQGLRLIYYSQIVNDFQKGDIAEGYSVSREKKESFPLTVTSAQKNPTAFYLCATKAGGPPWGYTFGSGTRLTVV.

This sequence joins TRBV14 and TRBJ1-3; no clear D gene. The germline V and J ends were trimmed by 0 bases and 0 bases, with 9 bases remaining between them. Germline CDR1 is SGHDN and CDR2 is FVKESK. CDR3 size: 16 residues. The CDR3 DNA reads TGTGCCAGCAGCCAAGAGAACCCTAGCTCTGGAAACACCATATATTTT. Its protein is CASSQENPSSGNTIYF.

CDR3: CASSFGTRYYEQYF. CDR3 nucleotide sequence: TGTGCCAGCAGCTTTGGGACGCGCTACTACGAGCAGTACTTC. J is TRBJ2-7 and V is TRBV5-6; D is tentatively TRBD1 or TRBD2 (5 bases each). V was trimmed by 2 bases and J by 3 bases, leaving 12 bases between them. The CDR3 contains 14 residues. Germline-derived CDR1 and CDR2 are SGHDT and YYEEEE.

The rearrangement links TRBV9 to TRBJ2-7; TRBD2 matches 10 bases. V lost 0 bases and J lost 2; bases outside the gene matches: 5. This CDR3 has 16 amino acids. Looked up from germline, CDR1 is SGDLS and CDR2 is YYNGEE. CDR3 DNA: TGTGCCAGCAGCGTAGGACAGCGGGAGGGTACCTACGAGCAGTACTTC. Translated, it gives CASSVGQREGTYEQYF.

This chain joins TRBV6-1 and TRBJ1-2, with 9 nucleotides matching TRBD1. The CDR3 extends over 15 amino acids. The trim removed 4 bases at V and 2 bases at J, leaving 5 bases unmatched. Per germline, CDR1 MNHNS and CDR2 SASEGT. In DNA form, the CDR3 reads TGTGCCAGCAGTGTAAACAGGGGGCAAAACTATGGCTACACCTTC. It translates to CASSVNRGQNYGYTF.

This chain connects TRBV7-9 to TRBJ2-3, with 8 bases aligning to TRBD2. Trimming removed 0 bases from V and 2 bases from J; junction bases left unmatched: 4. CDR3 size: 16 residues. CDR1 and CDR2 (germline): SEHNR, FQNEAQ (reference sequence). Written as DNA, the CDR3 is TGTGCCAGCAGCTTAGCATTAGCGGGATCCACAGATACGCAGTATTTT. Translation gives CASSLALAGSTDTQYF.